Listed here is a single TCR beta chain. These data come from a study of shared clonotypes between healthy human individuals. Study overall: Donors had three CD4 naive, three CD4 memory, two CD8 naive and one CD8 memory plate apiece.

The naive CD8 fraction comprised CD45RO-negative cells positively selected for CCR7 and excluded terminally differentiated effector memory CD45RA+ cells. For sorted subsets, 150 to 200 ng DNA per replicate equaled roughly 30,000 T cell genomes. Measured with immunoSEQ multiplex PCR; TCRdb has only the in-frame clones, and not every one. Of about 1,900,000 clones in the sample, about 94% were seen once. The V gene's germline CDR1 is MGHRA and CDR2 YSYEKL. The CDR3 has 14 amino acids. Trimming removed 1 base from V and 8 bases from J, with 12 bases in between. J is TRBJ2-1 and V is TRBV4-1; D is undetermined. The receptor's source is a man aged 18-30 years in good health. The sequencing sample was made of naive CD8+ T cells sorted from blood. The CDR3 protein is CASSQVVRFHEQFF. As DNA, the CDR3 is TGCGCCAGCAGCCAAGTGGTAAGATTTCATGAGCAGTTCTTC.